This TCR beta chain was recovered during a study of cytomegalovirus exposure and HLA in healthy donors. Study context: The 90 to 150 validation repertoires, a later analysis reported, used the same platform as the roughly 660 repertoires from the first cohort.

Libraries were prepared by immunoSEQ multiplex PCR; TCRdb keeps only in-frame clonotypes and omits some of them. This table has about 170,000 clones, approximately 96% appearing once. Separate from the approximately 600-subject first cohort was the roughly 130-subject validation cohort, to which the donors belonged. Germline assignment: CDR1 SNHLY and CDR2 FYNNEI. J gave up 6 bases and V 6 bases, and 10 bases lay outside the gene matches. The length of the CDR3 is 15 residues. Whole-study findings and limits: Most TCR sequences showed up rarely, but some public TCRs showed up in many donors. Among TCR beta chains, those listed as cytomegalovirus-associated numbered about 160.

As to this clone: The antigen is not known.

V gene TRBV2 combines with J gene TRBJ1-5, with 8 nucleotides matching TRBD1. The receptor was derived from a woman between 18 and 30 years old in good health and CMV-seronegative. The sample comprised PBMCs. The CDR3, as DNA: TGTGCCAGCAGCCTAGGACAGGGTGGGAGTCAGCCCCAGCATTTT. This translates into CASSLGQGGSQPQHF.